One sample yielded the 12 T cell receptor beta chains listed below, sequenced in a study of blood T cells in healthy people across ages. The second PCR ran roughly 7 to 11 cycles with a sample-barcoded 5' primer and J-beta primers. TCRdb reprocessed the 5' RACE reads with MiXCR, giving one entry per CDR3 protein. This sample has hundreds of thousands of distinct CDR3 sequences, with roughly 32% found just once. What was sequenced was blood. The receptors here all came from a woman older than 75 in good health.

Details on this clonotype: A much larger clone differs by one base, so this may be a read error. V is TRBV5-1 and J is TRBJ2-7, with 8 bases matching TRBD2. The CDR3 runs 15 residues. Germline V lookup: CDR1 SGHRS, CDR2 YFSETQ. The ends lost 1 base at V and 3 bases at J; junction bases unmatched: 6. CDR3 nucleotides: TGCGCCAGCAGCTTGAGGTCGGGACTAGGCTACGAGCAGTACTTC. Its protein product is CASSLRSGLGYEQYF.

This clonotype was detected many times. The chain is built from TRBV5-1 and TRBJ2-6; 10 bases align to TRBD1. Germline CDR1 and CDR2: SGHRS and YFSETQ. The CDR3 sequence is 18 residues long. The V and J ends lost 3 bases and 1 base, in that order; junction bases with no gene match: 7. The CDR3 sequence is CASSSFGQGESGANVLTF. CDR3 coding DNA: TGCGCCAGCAGCTCCTTCGGACAGGGGGAATCTGGGGCCAACGTCCTGACTTTC.

The sample holds one count of this clonotype. The V call is TRBV27, the J call TRBJ2-7, with D tentatively TRBD2 (6 bases). The CDR3 is made up of 15 amino acids. CDR1 is MNHEY and CDR2 is SMNVEV in the germline V gene (reference sequence). V lost 2 bases and J 4 bases, leaving 15 bases between the germline ends. The CDR3 nucleotides read TGTGCCAGCAGTTTAGGAGGGGTAGGTTTTTACGAGCAGTACTTC. It codes for CASSLGGVGFYEQYF.

There are many counts of this clonotype. V usage is TRBV20-1 and J usage is TRBJ2-1; D may be TRBD1 or TRBD2 (5 bases each). The V end lost 3 bases, the J end lost 5 bases, and 11 bases lay between the germline ends. The CDR3 runs to 13 residues. Germline assignment: CDR1 DFQATT and CDR2 SNEGSKA (reference sequence). The CDR3 sequence: CSARYQGDNEQFF. CDR3 nucleotide sequence: TGCAGTGCTAGGTATCAGGGAGACAATGAGCAGTTCTTC.

The CDR3 loop reads CASRGLGQGEWYGYTF. The CDR3, as DNA: TGTGCCAGCAGAGGCCTCGGACAGGGGGAATGGTATGGCTACACCTTC. This chain joins TRBV6-6 and TRBJ1-2, with TRBD1 matching over 10 bases. Germline assignment: CDR1 MNHNY and CDR2 SVGAGI (reference sequence). The CDR3 extends over 16 amino acids. Trimming removed 6 bases from V and 5 bases from J; junction bases left unmatched: 12.

This clonotype was detected a few times. Germline is not matched at one junction end, which may reflect a read error. The chain uses TRBV7-9 and TRBJ2-3; no clear D gene. The CDR3 spans 13 residues. Germline V gives CDR1 SEHNR, CDR2 FQNEAQ (reference sequence). The CDR3 loop reads CVSIGFSTDTQYF. The DNA for the CDR3 is TGTGTCAGCATCGGGTTTAGCACAGATACGCAGTATTTT.

This clonotype was picked up many times. The chain has TRBV29-1 and TRBJ2-1; the D call may be TRBD1 or TRBD2 (5 bases each). This CDR3 spans 17 amino acids. Germline V gene lookup returns CDR1 SQVTM and CDR2 ANQGSEA. V lost 1 base to trimming and J lost 1 base, with 17 bases between them. This chain's CDR3 is CSVEGMGGTPSYNEQFF. The CDR3 region has the DNA TGCAGCGTTGAAGGAATGGGTGGGACCCCTTCCTACAATGAGCAGTTCTTC.

The CDR3 protein is CASSLNLVGQPGGELFF. The CDR3 nucleotides read TGTGCCAGCAGCCTCAATCTTGTGGGACAGCCGGGCGGGGAGCTGTTTTTT. V is TRBV6-1 and J is TRBJ2-2; 7 nucleotides agree with TRBD1. The CDR3 covers 17 residues. The germline V gene has CDR1 MNHNS and CDR2 SASEGT. V was pared by 6 bases and J by 7 bases, with 17 bases of the junction left unmatched.

DNA for the CDR3: TGCAGTGCTAGAGACCGGACCCTCGGGGGCAATCAGCCCCAGCATTTT. Amino acids: CSARDRTLGGNQPQHF. The gene calls are TRBV20-1 and TRBJ1-5, with unresolved D. Germline V CDR1 and CDR2: DFQATT, SNEGSKA (reference sequence). The V gene lost 0 bases and the J gene lost 2 bases, with 14 bases spanning the gap. CDR3 length equals 16 residues.

A word on this clonotype: A much larger clonotype is one base distant, so this may be a read error. This chain links TRBV10-3 with TRBJ1-1, with D tentatively TRBD1 (6 bases). Germline lookup yields CDR1 ENHRY and CDR2 SYGVKD. The CDR3 is 15 residues long. V was trimmed by 6 bases and J by 0 bases, leaving 14 bases between them. The CDR3 DNA reads as TGTGCCATCAGAAGAACACAGGGAGTGAACACTGAAGCTTTCTTT. Its protein product is CAIRRTQGVNTEAFF.

On this clonotype itself: A single base separates this from a much larger clone, so it may be a read error. This chain connects TRBV12-3 or TRBV12-4 to TRBJ1-4; D not resolved. CDR3 length: 13 amino acids. CDR3 amino acids: CASTSRSGEKRFF. CDR3 DNA sequence: TGTGCCAGCACTTCCCGTAGTGGTGAAAAACGGTTTTTT.

This clonotype was seen repeatedly, ten times or more. J is TRBJ2-5 and V is TRBV20-1, with TRBD1 matching 7 bases. This CDR3 is built from 15 residues. Per germline, CDR1 DFQATT and CDR2 SNEGSKA (reference sequence). V trimming: 6 bases; J trimming: 5 bases; junction bases outside the gene matches: 15. The CDR3 DNA sequence: TGCAGTGCAACTAGGACAGGCCGACCTAGGGAGACCCAGTACTTC. This translates into CSATRTGRPRETQYF.